This T cell receptor beta chain was documented in a study of blood T cell repertoires in COVID-19. At the level of the study: The United States, Italy and Spain provided the acute and convalescent COVID-19 samples. Sources were T cells, B-cell-depleted T cells, or PBMCs; the material itself was cDNA or gDNA.

Original handling: Reference gene primers were amplified, and this amplification served to estimate nucleated cell counts. Here immunoSEQ multiplex PCR was the method, and the copy in TCRdb shows in-frame clones only, minus some. V and J calls and clone size are copied from that table; D and trimming were computed from the DNA. The table lists 80,000 to 95,000 clones, 81% of them singletons. CDR1 and CDR2 (germline): SGHVS, FQNEAQ. J gave up 9 bases and V 5 bases, and 8 bases lay outside the gene matches. The CDR3 contains 15 residues. This rearrangement joins TRBV7-8 to TRBJ2-1, with 12 bases identical to TRBD2. The source material was peripheral blood. This sequence was found in a man aged 80 or over with acute or convalescent COVID-19. The CDR3 nucleotides are TGTGCCAGCAGCCCGGCTAGCGGGAGGGCCACTGAGCAGTTCTTC. Translating it yields CASSPASGRATEQFF. The full variable domain, its missing parts supplied by reference TRBV7-8 and TRBJ2-1, is GAGVSQSPRYKVAKRGQDVALRCDPISGHVSLFWYQQALGQGPEFLTYFQNEAQLDKSGLPSDRFFAERPEGSVSTLKIQRTQQEDSAVYLCASSPASGRATEQFFGPGTRLTVL.